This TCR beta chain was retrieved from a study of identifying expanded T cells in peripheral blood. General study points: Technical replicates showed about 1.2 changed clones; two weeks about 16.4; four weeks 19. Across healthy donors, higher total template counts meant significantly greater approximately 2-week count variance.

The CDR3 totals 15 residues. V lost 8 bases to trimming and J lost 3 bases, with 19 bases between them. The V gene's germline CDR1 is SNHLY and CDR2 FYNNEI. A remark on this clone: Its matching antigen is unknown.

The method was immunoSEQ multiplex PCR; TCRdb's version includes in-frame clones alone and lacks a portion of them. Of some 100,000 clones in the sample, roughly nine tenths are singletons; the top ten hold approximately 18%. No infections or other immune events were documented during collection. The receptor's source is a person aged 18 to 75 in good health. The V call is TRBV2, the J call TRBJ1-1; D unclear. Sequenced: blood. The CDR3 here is CASVFSGTPDTEAFF. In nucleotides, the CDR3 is TGTGCCAGCGTATTTTCGGGAACCCCAGACACTGAAGCTTTCTTT.